What follows is one TCR beta chain and its context. Its antigen is unknown. The data were obtained in a study of vaccination and CD4 T cells after COVID-19. Turning to the study itself: Between diagnosis and the drawing of post-COVID samples lay a median 101 days (range 35 to 161). General study findings and limits: The authors studied relatively few convalescent patients and analyzed no early post-infection timepoints.

An Oncomine TCR Beta short-read assay was used to sequence the DNA from cultured CD4+ T cells. TCRdb itself ran the PCR reads through MiXCR, one entry per CDR3 protein. Of about 10,000 distinct CDR3 sequences listed, approximately 60% are singletons. The sample's treatment: roughly 11-day PBMC culture with coronavirus spike peptide pools or control peptides (ViraFEST assay). Germline V lookup: CDR1 SGHNT, CDR2 YYREEE (reference sequence). The CDR3 is 16 residues long. Trimming took 4 bases from V and 1 from J; bases not matched to a gene: 8. The rearrangement joins TRBV5-4 to TRBJ2-3; 8 bases align to TRBD1. This receptor was taken from a human donor who had recovered from COVID-19. Sequenced: CD4+ T cells from blood, cultured in vitro. The CDR3 loop reads CASSVPGQGRTDTQYF. The CDR3 DNA reads TGTGCCAGCAGCGTACCTGGACAGGGTCGCACAGATACGCAGTATTTT.